What follows are 27 T cell receptor beta chains derived from one specimen sequenced in a study of shared clonotypes between healthy human individuals. Profiling relied on immunoSEQ multiplex PCR, and the TCRdb table lists in-frame clones only, not all of them. The sample holds roughly 220,000 clones, approximately 65% seen once. The sample consisted of memory CD4+ T cells sorted from blood. The subset is: CD45RA-negative fraction. The receptors here all came from a man aged 25-45 years in good health.

The chain couples TRBV28 to TRBJ2-1; TRBD2 matches 11 bases. With 4 bases clipped from V and 10 bases from J, the junction kept 12 bases outside the gene matches. Germline CDR1 and CDR2: MDHEN and SYDVKM. This CDR3 spans 16 amino acids. CDR3 sequence (DNA): TGTGCCAGCAGTTCGACCCCTAGCGGGAGGCCCCGAGAGCAGTTCTTC. Translating it yields CASSSTPSGRPREQFF.

This clone was observed a few times. This chain links TRBV27 with TRBJ2-7, with 7 positions matching TRBD1. With V trimmed by 5 bases and J by 2 bases, 6 bases remained unmatched. The CDR3 length is 14 residues. The germline V gene encodes CDR1 MNHEY and CDR2 SMNVEV (reference sequence). This chain's CDR3 is CASSPPGQPYEQYF. CDR3 nucleotides: TGTGCCAGCAGTCCGCCGGGACAGCCCTACGAGCAGTACTTC.

This clone was observed many times. This CDR3 reads CATRPRTGGNEKLFF. CDR3 DNA: TGTGCCACCAGACCTAGAACAGGGGGTAATGAAAAACTGTTTTTT. The V and J genes are TRBV15 and TRBJ1-4, with 8 bases aligning to TRBD1. Germline V CDR1 and CDR2: LNHNV, YYDKDF (reference sequence). The CDR3 length is 15 residues. With 6 bases clipped from V and 4 bases from J, the junction kept 7 bases outside the gene matches. Full variable domain (missing parts from reference TRBV15 and TRBJ1-4): DAMVIQNPRYQVTQFGKPVTLSCSQTLNHNVMYWYQQKSSQAPKLLFHYYDKDFNNEADTPDNFQSRRPNTSFCFLDIRSPGLGDTAMYLCATRPRTGGNEKLFFGSGTQLSVL.

The chain combines TRBV19 with TRBJ2-7, with 7 bases fitting TRBD1. CDR1 is LNHDA and CDR2 is SQIVND in the germline V gene (reference sequence). The CDR3 is 14 amino acids. The junction had 8 bases not matched to a gene; V was cut back by 3 bases and J by 6 bases. CDR3 in DNA: TGTGCCAGTAGTATCCACGAACAGGGGAGCGAGCAGTACTTC. It specifies CASSIHEQGSEQYF.

This clone was counted between two and nine times. V and J are TRBV2 and TRBJ2-2; D is possibly TRBD2 (6 bases). The CDR3 runs 13 residues. CDR1 and CDR2 (germline): SNHLY, FYNNEI. V lost 8 bases and J 4 bases, leaving 11 bases between the germline ends. The chain's CDR3 is CASSGTFTGELFF. The CDR3 DNA sequence: TGTGCCAGCTCCGGGACTTTCACCGGGGAGCTGTTTTTT.

The chain combines TRBV5-6 with TRBJ2-7; 8 positions agree with TRBD2. The CDR3 is 15 amino acids. Per the germline V gene, CDR1 is SGHDT and CDR2 is YYEEEE. Trimming took 3 bases from V and 7 from J; bases not matched to a gene: 12. The CDR3 sequence is CASSSGGYLGREQYF. The CDR3 DNA sequence: TGTGCCAGCAGCTCGGGAGGGTATCTGGGAAGGGAGCAGTACTTC.

The chain combines TRBV5-1 with TRBJ2-6; TRBD2 matches at 9 bases. Looked up from germline, CDR1 is SGHRS and CDR2 is YFSETQ. This CDR3 has 19 amino acids. The junction had 7 bases not matched to a gene; V was cut back by 0 bases and J by 0 bases. The CDR3 loop is CASSLVGGRAYSGANVLTF. The CDR3 nucleotides are TGCGCCAGCAGCTTGGTCGGCGGGAGGGCATACTCTGGGGCCAACGTCCTGACTTTC.

V gene TRBV28 combines with J gene TRBJ1-3; D not resolved. Trimming left V 5 bases short and J 2 bases short, with 13 bases between. The CDR3 has 15 residues. Germline assignment: CDR1 MDHEN and CDR2 SYDVKM. The CDR3 sequence: CASSLPRGAGNTIYF. The CDR3 coding sequence is TGTGCCAGCAGTCTACCTCGGGGTGCTGGAAACACCATATATTTT.

The chain links TRBV7-2 to TRBJ2-7; TRBD2 matches at 7 bases. Germline trimming cut 2 bases from V and 6 bases from J; bases unmatched to any gene: 7. CDR3 length equals 14 residues. Germline V gene lookup returns CDR1 SGHTA and CDR2 FQGNSA. The CDR3 DNA follows: TGTGCCAGCAGCTTAATGGGCGGGGGTCGCGAGCAGTACTTC. Encoded protein: CASSLMGGGREQYF.

This clone is a singleton in its sample. V and J are TRBV5-1 and TRBJ2-3; TRBD2 agrees at 7 bases. Germline trimming cut 4 bases from V and 1 base from J; bases unmatched to any gene: 6. CDR3 length equals 15 residues. The germline gives CDR1 SGHRS, CDR2 YFSETQ. The CDR3 DNA follows: TGCGCCAGCAGCGAGGCGGGAGATCGCACAGATACGCAGTATTTT. It translates to CASSEAGDRTDTQYF. Combining the CDR3 with reference TRBV5-1 and TRBJ2-3 gives the whole variable domain KAGVTQTPRYLIKTRGQQVTLSCSPISGHRSVSWYQQTPGQGLQFLFEYFSETQRNKGNFPGRFSGRQFSNSRSEMNVSTLELGDSALYLCASSEAGDRTDTQYFGPGTRLTVL.

V is TRBV27 and J is TRBJ2-1; TRBD2 agrees at 8 bases. The V gene's germline CDR1 is MNHEY and CDR2 SMNVEV (reference sequence). V was pared by 5 bases and J by 14 bases, with 8 bases of the junction left unmatched. This CDR3 has 12 residues. The CDR3 sequence: CASSRDMGLEFF. The CDR3 DNA is TGTGCCAGCAGTCGCGATATGGGACTAGAGTTCTTC.

The chain recombines TRBV27 with TRBJ1-2; D gene uncertain. Germline CDR1 MNHEY, CDR2 SMNVEV (reference sequence). V lost 5 bases, J lost 5 bases, and 12 bases lay in between. CDR3 length: 13 residues. CDR3 in amino acids: CASSPNTLYGYTF. CDR3 nucleotides: TGTGCCAGCAGTCCTAACACTCTATATGGCTACACCTTC.

With respect to this clone: A much larger clone lies one base from this, so it may be a read error. V usage is TRBV4-3 and J usage is TRBJ1-2; D gene ambiguous. CDR1 is LGHNA, CDR2 YSLEER, per germline. This CDR3 spans 14 amino acids. CDR3 nucleotide sequence: TGCGCCAGCAACCAAGATCGGATAAGCTATGGCTACACCTTC. Its translation is CASNQDRISYGYTF.

The chain combines TRBV2 with TRBJ2-3, with 7 bases lining up with TRBD2. The CDR3 has 15 residues. Per the germline V gene, CDR1 is SNHLY and CDR2 is FYNNEI. The J segment lost 2 bases and the V segment lost 3 bases, leaving 5 bases of the junction unmatched. The CDR3 sequence: CASSEASGYTDTQYF. DNA for the CDR3: TGTGCCAGCAGTGAGGCTAGCGGCTACACAGATACGCAGTATTTT.

In its sample, this clone was seen a few times. This chain links TRBV25-1 with TRBJ1-5, with 8 bases fitting TRBD1. Germline values: CDR1 MGHDK, CDR2 SYGVNS. The CDR3 has 14 amino acids. The J segment lost 5 bases and the V segment lost 6 bases, leaving 6 bases of the junction unmatched. This CDR3 is CASSDDRGDQPQHF. CDR3 nucleotides: TGTGCCAGCAGCGATGACAGGGGAGATCAGCCCCAGCATTTT.

This clone was detected only a few times. The chain carries TRBV18 and TRBJ1-2; TRBD1 aligns across 8 bases. The ends lost 3 bases at V and 4 bases at J; junction bases unmatched: 4. There are 14 residues in the CDR3. Germline assignment: CDR1 KGHSH and CDR2 LQKENI. This chain's CDR3 is CASSPGQAIYGYTF. The CDR3 DNA is TGTGCCAGCTCACCGGGACAGGCAATCTATGGCTACACCTTC.

The genes are TRBV27 and TRBJ1-5, with 9 positions matching TRBD1. Germline CDR1 MNHEY, CDR2 SMNVEV (reference sequence). This CDR3 region has 15 residues. The junction had 6 bases not matched to a gene; V was cut back by 4 bases and J by 5 bases. Written as DNA, the CDR3 is TGTGCCAGCAGTTGGGGGACAGGGTCTCATCAGCCCCAGCATTTT. Translation: CASSWGTGSHQPQHF.

The chain joins TRBV2 to TRBJ2-3, with TRBD2 matching over 9 bases. Germline lookup yields CDR1 SNHLY and CDR2 FYNNEI. The CDR3 extends over 15 amino acids. Trimming cost V 2 bases and J 0 bases; bases outside gene matches: 0. Here the CDR3 reads CASSELAGSTDTQYF. The CDR3 DNA sequence: TGTGCCAGCAGTGAACTAGCGGGGAGCACAGATACGCAGTATTTT.

The chain is built from TRBV5-8 and TRBJ2-6; the D call may be TRBD1 or TRBD2 (5 bases each). Trimming removed 4 bases from V and 1 base from J, with 24 bases in between. CDR1 and CDR2 from the germline V gene are SGHTS and YDEGEE. The CDR3 covers 20 residues. In nucleotides, the CDR3 is TGTGCCAGCAGCAGATACAGGAGGCCTACTACCGCTTCTGGGGCCAACGTCCTGACTTTC. The encoded protein is CASSRYRRPTTASGANVLTF.

J is TRBJ1-5 and V is TRBV25-1, with D maybe TRBD1 (5 bases). Germline V gives CDR1 MGHDK, CDR2 SYGVNS. This CDR3 is 13 amino acids long. V was clipped by 1 base and J by 6 bases, with 7 bases between them. The CDR3 region is CASSESGLQPQHF. The CDR3 DNA reads as TGTGCCAGCAGTGAATCAGGGCTTCAGCCCCAGCATTTT.

V is TRBV18 and J is TRBJ2-7; TRBD2 matches at 12 bases. Germline loops: CDR1 KGHSH, CDR2 LQKENI. The CDR3 extends over 16 amino acids. J lost 0 bases, V lost 2 bases, and 2 bases had no gene match. The CDR3 nucleotides are TGTGCCAGCTCACCAGGACTAGCGGGGATCTCCTACGAGCAGTACTTC. Its protein is CASSPGLAGISYEQYF.

The chain recombines TRBV11-2 with TRBJ2-7, with 7 bases matching TRBD2. The germline V gene encodes CDR1 SGHAT and CDR2 FQNNGV. The V and J ends lost 5 bases and 6 bases, in that order; junction bases with no gene match: 7. This CDR3 is 13 amino acids long. In DNA form, the CDR3 reads TGTGCCAGCAGCCCGGGAGGCCTCGCCGAGCAGTACTTC. The encoded protein is CASSPGGLAEQYF.

V is TRBV7-9 and J is TRBJ2-6; the D is unclear. Trimming shortened V by 5 bases and J by 0 bases, and 2 bases separated the two germline ends. Germline-derived CDR1 and CDR2 are SEHNR and FQNEAQ (reference sequence). The CDR3 sequence is 13 residues long. The CDR3 coding sequence is TGTGCCAGCAGCAACTCTGGGGCCAACGTCCTGACTTTC. The encoded protein is CASSNSGANVLTF. The full variable domain, its missing parts supplied by reference TRBV7-9 and TRBJ2-6, is DTGVSQNPRHKITKRGQNVTFRCDPISEHNRLYWYRQTLGQGPEFLTYFQNEAQLEKSRLLSDRFSAERPKGSFSTLEIQRTEQGDSAMYLCASSNSGANVLTFGAGSRLTVL.

The chain has TRBV28 and TRBJ2-6, with D possibly TRBD2 on 7 matching bases. V shed 4 bases and J shed 2 bases, with 9 bases lying between them. Germline lookup yields CDR1 MDHEN and CDR2 SYDVKM. The CDR3 spans 15 residues. This chain's CDR3 is CASSWGGAGANVLTF. CDR3 DNA: TGTGCCAGCAGTTGGGGGGGCGCTGGGGCCAACGTCCTGACTTTC.

This clone was counted at least ten times. The rearrangement uses TRBV25-1 and TRBJ2-7; maybe TRBD2 (5 bases). V dropped 4 bases and J dropped 2 bases, with 12 bases sitting between them. The germline CDR1 and CDR2 sequences are MGHDK and SYGVNS. CDR3 length equals 14 residues. CDR3 residues: CASSGAGTPYEQYF. The CDR3 nucleotides read TGTGCCAGCAGTGGGGCGGGTACCCCCTACGAGCAGTACTTC.

The chain employs TRBV5-4 and TRBJ2-3, with a possible D match to TRBD1 (5 bases). The CDR3 contains 14 residues. The V end lost 1 base, the J end lost 6 bases, and 12 bases lay between the germline ends. In germline, CDR1 is SGHNT, CDR2 YYREEE (reference sequence). The DNA for the CDR3 is TGTGCCAGCAGCTTGCGAGACAGAAGGGATACGCAGTATTTT. Translating gives CASSLRDRRDTQYF.

The CDR3 DNA follows: TGTGCCAGCGGTGGATCGCAGACAGGGGGAATCGGAAACACCATATATTTT. It yields the protein CASGGSQTGGIGNTIYF. The chain uses TRBV6-1 and TRBJ1-3, with TRBD1 identical over 9 bases. Looked up from germline, CDR1 is MNHNS and CDR2 is SASEGT. Trimming took 8 bases from V and 4 from J; bases not matched to a gene: 15. CDR3 length: 17 residues.